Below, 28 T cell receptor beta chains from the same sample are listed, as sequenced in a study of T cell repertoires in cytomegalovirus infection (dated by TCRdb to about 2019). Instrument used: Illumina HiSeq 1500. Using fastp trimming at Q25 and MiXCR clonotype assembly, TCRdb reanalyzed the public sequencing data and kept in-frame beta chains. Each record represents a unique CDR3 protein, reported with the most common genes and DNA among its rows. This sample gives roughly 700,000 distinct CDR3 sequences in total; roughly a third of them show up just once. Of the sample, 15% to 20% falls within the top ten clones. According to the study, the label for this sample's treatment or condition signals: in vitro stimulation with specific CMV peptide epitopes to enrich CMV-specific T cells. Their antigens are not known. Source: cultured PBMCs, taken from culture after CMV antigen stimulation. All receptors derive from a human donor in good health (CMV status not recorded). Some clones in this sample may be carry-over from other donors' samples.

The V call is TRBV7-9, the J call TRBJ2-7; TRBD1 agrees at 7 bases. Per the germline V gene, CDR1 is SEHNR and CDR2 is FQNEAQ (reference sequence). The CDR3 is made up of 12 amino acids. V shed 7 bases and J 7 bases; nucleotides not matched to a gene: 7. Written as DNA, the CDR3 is TGTGCCAGCAAAAGGGGGCAGGGAGAGCAGTACTTC. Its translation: CASKRGQGEQYF.

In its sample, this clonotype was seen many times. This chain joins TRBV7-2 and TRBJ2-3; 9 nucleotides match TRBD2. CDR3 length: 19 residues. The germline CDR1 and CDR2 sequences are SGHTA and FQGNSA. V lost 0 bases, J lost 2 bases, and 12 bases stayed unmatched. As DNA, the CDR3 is TGTGCCAGCAGCTTAGCGGGGGGGCTAGCGGGGAGACTCACAGATACGCAGTATTTT. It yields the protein CASSLAGGLAGRLTDTQYF. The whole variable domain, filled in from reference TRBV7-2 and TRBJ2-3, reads GAGVSQSPSNKVTEKGKDVELRCDPISGHTALYWYRQSLGQGLEFLIYFQGNSAPDKSGLPSDRFSAERTGGSVSTLTIQRTQQEDSAVYLCASSLAGGLAGRLTDTQYFGPGTRLTVL.

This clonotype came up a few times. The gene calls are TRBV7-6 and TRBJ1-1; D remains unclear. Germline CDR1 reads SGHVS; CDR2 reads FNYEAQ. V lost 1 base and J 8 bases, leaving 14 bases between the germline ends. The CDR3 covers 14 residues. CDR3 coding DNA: TGTGCCAGCAGCTTAGAGGACGGGGAACGAGAAGCTTTCTTT. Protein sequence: CASSLEDGEREAFF. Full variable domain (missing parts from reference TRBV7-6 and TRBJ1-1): GAGVSQSPRYKVTKRGQDVALRCDPISGHVSLYWYRQALGQGPEFLTYFNYEAQQDKSGLPNDRFSAERPEGSISTLTIQRTEQRDSAMYRCASSLEDGEREAFFGQGTRLTVV.

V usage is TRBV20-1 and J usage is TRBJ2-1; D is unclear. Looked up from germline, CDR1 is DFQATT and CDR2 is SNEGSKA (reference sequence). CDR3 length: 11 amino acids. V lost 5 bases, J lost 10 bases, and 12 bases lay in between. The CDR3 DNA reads TGCAGTGCTGACCACGCCGGGGAGCAGTTCTTC. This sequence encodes CSADHAGEQFF.

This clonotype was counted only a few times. The CDR3 DNA follows: TGTGCCACAAACCGGGACAGGGGCTACAATGAGCAGTTCTTC. Its translation is CATNRDRGYNEQFF. The chain carries TRBV10-3 and TRBJ2-1; 10 bases are shared with TRBD1. Per germline, CDR1 ENHRY and CDR2 SYGVKD. With V trimmed by 10 bases and J by 3 bases, 6 bases remained unmatched. This CDR3 is built from 14 residues.

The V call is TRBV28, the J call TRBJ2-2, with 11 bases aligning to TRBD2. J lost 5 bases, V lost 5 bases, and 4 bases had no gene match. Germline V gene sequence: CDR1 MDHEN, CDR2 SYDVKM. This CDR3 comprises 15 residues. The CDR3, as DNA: TGTGCCAGCAGTATAGCGGGAGGGATAACCGGGGAGCTGTTTTTT. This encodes CASSIAGGITGELFF.

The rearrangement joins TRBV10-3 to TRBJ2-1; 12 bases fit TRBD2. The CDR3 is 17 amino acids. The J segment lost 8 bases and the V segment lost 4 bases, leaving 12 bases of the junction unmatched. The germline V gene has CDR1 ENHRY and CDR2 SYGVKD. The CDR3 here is CAISARTSGIGVDEQFF. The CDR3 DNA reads TGTGCCATCAGTGCTCGGACTAGCGGGATAGGAGTCGATGAGCAGTTCTTC.

CDR3 protein: CAWRLWLAKKNEQFF. The CDR3 nucleotides read TGTGCCTGGAGACTGTGGCTAGCGAAGAAGAATGAGCAGTTCTTC. This rearrangement joins TRBV30 to TRBJ2-1; D is possibly TRBD2 (6 bases). Germline assignment: CDR1 GTSNPN and CDR2 SVGIG (reference sequence). The CDR3 spans 15 residues. Between the trimmed V and J ends, which lost 3 bases and 7 bases, there was a span of 19 bases.

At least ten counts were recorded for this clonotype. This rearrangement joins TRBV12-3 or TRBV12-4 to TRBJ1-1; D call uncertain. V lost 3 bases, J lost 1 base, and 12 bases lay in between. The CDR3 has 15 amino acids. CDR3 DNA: TGTGCCAGCAGTTTCCGGGATGGTGGGAACACTGAAGCTTTCTTT. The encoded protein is CASSFRDGGNTEAFF.

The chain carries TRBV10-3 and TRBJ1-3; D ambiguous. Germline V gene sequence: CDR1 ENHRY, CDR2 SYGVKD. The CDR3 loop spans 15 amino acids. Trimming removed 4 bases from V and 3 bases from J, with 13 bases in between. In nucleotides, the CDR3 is TGTGCCATCAGTGGACTACCACCATATGGAAACACCATATATTTT. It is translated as CAISGLPPYGNTIYF.

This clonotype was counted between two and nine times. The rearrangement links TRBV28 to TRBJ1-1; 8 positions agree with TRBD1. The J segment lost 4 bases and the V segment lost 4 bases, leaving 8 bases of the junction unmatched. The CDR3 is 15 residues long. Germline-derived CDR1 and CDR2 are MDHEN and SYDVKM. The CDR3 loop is CASSSPWTGSTEAFF. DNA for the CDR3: TGTGCCAGCAGTTCACCCTGGACAGGGTCCACTGAAGCTTTCTTT. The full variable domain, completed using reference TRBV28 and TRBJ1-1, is DVKVTQSSRYLVKRTGEKVFLECVQDMDHENMFWYRQDPGLGLRLIYFSYDVKMKEKGDIPEGYSVSREKKERFSLILESASTNQTSMYLCASSSPWTGSTEAFFGQGTRLTVV.

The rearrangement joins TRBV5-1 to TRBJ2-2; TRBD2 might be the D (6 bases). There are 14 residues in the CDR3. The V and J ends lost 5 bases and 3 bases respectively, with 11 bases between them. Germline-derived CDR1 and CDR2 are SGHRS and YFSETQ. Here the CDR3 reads CASRRREDTGELFF. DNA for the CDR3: TGCGCCAGCAGAAGAAGGGAGGACACCGGGGAGCTGTTTTTT.

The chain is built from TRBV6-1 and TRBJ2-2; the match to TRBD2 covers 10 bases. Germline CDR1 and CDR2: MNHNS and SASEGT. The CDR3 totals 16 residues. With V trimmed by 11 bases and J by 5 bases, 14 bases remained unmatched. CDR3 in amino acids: CAATHILAGRTGELFF. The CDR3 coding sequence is TGTGCCGCTACTCACATACTAGCGGGGAGGACCGGGGAGCTGTTTTTT.

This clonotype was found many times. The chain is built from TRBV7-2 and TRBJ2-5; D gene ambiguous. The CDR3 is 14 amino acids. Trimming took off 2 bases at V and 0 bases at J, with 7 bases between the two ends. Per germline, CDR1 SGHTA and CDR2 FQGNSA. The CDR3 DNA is TGTGCCAGCAGCTTACCCTACAACCAAGAGACCCAGTACTTC. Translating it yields CASSLPYNQETQYF.

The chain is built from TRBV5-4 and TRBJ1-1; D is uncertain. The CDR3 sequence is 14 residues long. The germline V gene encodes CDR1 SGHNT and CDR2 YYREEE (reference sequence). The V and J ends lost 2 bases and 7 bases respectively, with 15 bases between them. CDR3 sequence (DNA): TGTGCCAGCAGCTTTCCGCCTCCAAGTTTTGAAGCTTTCTTT. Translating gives CASSFPPPSFEAFF.

CDR3 region: CASSPGGTAIYGYTF. DNA for the CDR3: TGTGCCAGTAGCCCTGGAGGAACAGCCATCTATGGCTACACCTTC. The genes are TRBV19 and TRBJ1-2, with D uncertain. Germline V gene lookup returns CDR1 LNHDA and CDR2 SQIVND (reference sequence). Trimming stripped 6 bases from V and 4 bases from J, with 18 bases between. This CDR3 is built from 15 residues. The whole variable domain, remainder taken from reference TRBV19 and TRBJ1-2, is DGGITQSPKYLFRKEGQNVTLSCEQNLNHDAMYWYRQDPGQGLRLIYYSQIVNDFQKGDIAEGYSVSREKKESFPLTVTSAQKNPTAFYLCASSPGGTAIYGYTFGSGTRLTVV.

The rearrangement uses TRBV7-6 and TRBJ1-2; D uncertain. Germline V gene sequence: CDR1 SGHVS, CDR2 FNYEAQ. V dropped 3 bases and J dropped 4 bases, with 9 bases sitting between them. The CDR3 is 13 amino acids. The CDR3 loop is CASSLLSPYGYTF. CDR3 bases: TGTGCCAGCAGCTTGCTATCACCCTATGGCTACACCTTC. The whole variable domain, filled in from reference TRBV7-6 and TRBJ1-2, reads GAGVSQSPRYKVTKRGQDVALRCDPISGHVSLYWYRQALGQGPEFLTYFNYEAQQDKSGLPNDRFSAERPEGSISTLTIQRTEQRDSAMYRCASSLLSPYGYTFGSGTRLTVV.

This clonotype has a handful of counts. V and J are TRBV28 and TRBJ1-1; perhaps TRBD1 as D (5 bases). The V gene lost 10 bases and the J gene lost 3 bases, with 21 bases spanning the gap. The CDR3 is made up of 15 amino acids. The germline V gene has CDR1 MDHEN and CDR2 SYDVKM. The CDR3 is CATTYGDVGYTEAFF. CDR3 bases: TGTGCCACCACTTACGGGGACGTAGGGTACACTGAAGCTTTCTTT.

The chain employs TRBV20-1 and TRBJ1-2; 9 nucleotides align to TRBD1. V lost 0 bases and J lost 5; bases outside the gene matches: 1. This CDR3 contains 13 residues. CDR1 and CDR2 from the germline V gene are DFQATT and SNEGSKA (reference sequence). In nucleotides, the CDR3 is TGCAGTGCTAGAGATGACAGGGGGTATGGCTACACCTTC. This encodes CSARDDRGYGYTF.

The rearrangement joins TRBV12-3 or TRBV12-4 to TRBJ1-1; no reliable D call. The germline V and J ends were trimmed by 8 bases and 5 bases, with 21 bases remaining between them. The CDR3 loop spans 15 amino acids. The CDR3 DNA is TGTGCCAGCTCCGCGAACCAAGGCTCCCGTACTGAAGCTTTCTTT. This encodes CASSANQGSRTEAFF.

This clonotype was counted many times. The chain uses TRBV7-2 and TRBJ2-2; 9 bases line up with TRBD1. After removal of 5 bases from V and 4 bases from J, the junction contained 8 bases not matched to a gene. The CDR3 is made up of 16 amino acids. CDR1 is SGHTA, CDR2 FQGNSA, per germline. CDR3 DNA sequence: TGTGCCAGCAGCCCTAACCGGGACAGGGTCACCGGGGAGCTGTTTTTT. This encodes CASSPNRDRVTGELFF.

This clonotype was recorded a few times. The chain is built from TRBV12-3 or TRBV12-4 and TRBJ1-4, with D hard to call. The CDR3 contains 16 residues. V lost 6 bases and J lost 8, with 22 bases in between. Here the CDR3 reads CASSRRVGEAVEKLFF. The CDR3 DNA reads TGTGCCAGCAGCCGTAGGGTCGGGGAAGCGGTGGAAAAACTGTTTTTT.

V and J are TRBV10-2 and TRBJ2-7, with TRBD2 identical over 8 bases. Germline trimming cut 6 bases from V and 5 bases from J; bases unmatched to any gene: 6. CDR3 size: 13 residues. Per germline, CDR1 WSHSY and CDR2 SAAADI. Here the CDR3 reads CASSWGLVDEQYF. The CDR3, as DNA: TGCGCCAGCAGCTGGGGACTAGTGGACGAGCAGTACTTC.

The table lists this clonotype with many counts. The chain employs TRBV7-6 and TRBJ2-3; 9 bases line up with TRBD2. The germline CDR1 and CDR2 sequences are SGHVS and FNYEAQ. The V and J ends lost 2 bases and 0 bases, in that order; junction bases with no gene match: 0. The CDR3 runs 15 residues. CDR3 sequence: CASSLLAGSTDTQYF. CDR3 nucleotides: TGTGCCAGCAGCTTACTAGCGGGGAGCACAGATACGCAGTATTTT.

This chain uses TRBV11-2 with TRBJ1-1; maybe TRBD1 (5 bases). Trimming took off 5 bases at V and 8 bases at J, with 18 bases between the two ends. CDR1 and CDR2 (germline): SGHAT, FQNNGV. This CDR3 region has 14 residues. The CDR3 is CASSPYSGGLEAFF. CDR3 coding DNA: TGTGCCAGCAGCCCTTACTCGGGGGGTCTAGAAGCTTTCTTT.

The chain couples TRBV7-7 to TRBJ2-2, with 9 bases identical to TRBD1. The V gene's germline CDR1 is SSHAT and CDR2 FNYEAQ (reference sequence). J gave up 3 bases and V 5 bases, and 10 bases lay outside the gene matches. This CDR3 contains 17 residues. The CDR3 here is CASSPATGTGYTGELFF. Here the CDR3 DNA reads TGTGCCAGCAGCCCCGCCACCGGGACAGGGTACACCGGGGAGCTGTTTTTT.

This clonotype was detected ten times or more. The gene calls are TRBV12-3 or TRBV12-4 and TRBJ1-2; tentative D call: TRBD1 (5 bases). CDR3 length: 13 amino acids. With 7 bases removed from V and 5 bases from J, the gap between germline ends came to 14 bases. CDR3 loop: CASTPGRLYGYTF. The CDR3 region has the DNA TGTGCCAGCACCCCGGGACGGTTATATGGCTACACCTTC.

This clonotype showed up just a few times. CDR3 DNA sequence: TGTGCCACCAGTGATTCAGGGGGCGCGGCAGATACGCAGTATTTT. The encoded protein is CATSDSGGAADTQYF. V usage is TRBV24-1 and J usage is TRBJ2-3, with 8 positions matching TRBD1. The V gene's germline CDR1 is KGHDR and CDR2 SFDVKD. The CDR3 extends over 15 amino acids. With V trimmed by 2 bases and J by 4 bases, 4 bases remained unmatched.